This T cell receptor beta chain was found in a study of T cell repertoires in cytomegalovirus infection. With respect to this clonotype: Antigen unknown.

Trimming stripped 7 bases from V and 2 bases from J, with 9 bases between. This CDR3 has 13 amino acids. Per germline, CDR1 LNHDA and CDR2 SQIVND (reference sequence). TCRdb independently ran MiXCR on the reads; one entry per CDR3 protein. The repertoire consists of hundreds of thousands of distinct CDR3 sequences, with about 44% occurring once and the leading ten covering about 39%. The chain links TRBV19 to TRBJ1-5; no reliable D call. The TCR originated in a human donor in good health (CMV status not recorded). Some clones in this sample may be carry-over from other donors' samples. The specimen comprised cultured PBMCs, sampled from culture after CMV antigen stimulation. Here the CDR3 DNA reads TGTGCCAGTAAGGCGGGTCGCAATCAGCCCCAGCATTTT. This translates into CASKAGRNQPQHF.